The next 19 T cell receptor beta chains were all read from a single sample in a study of siplizumab effects on memory and regulatory T cells. Produced via immunoSEQ multiplex PCR; TCRdb's table is partial and in-frame only. Of approximately 120,000 clones detected, about 90% appear once; the ten largest clones hold roughly 0.75%. The material sequenced was Tregs sorted from blood. These receptors were collected from a human donor in good health.

The V gene is TRBV11-3, the J gene TRBJ2-7; 8 bases fit TRBD1. The CDR3 consists of 14 residues. Losses at the gene ends were 2 bases for V and 5 bases for J; bases not matched to a gene: 5. The germline V gene has CDR1 SGHNT and CDR2 YENEEA. The CDR3 region has the DNA TGTGCCAGCAGCTTAACCTCAGGGGGCAACGAGCAGTACTTC. Translating it yields CASSLTSGGNEQYF.

The chain recombines TRBV12-5 with TRBJ2-2; 7 bases match TRBD2. Germline loops: CDR1 LGHNT, CDR2 FRNRAP. The CDR3 covers 14 residues. With 3 bases clipped from V and 5 bases from J, the junction kept 3 bases outside the gene matches. The CDR3 protein is CASGFGGSTGELFF. In nucleotides, the CDR3 is TGTGCTAGTGGTTTCGGGGGGAGTACCGGGGAGCTGTTTTTT.

V is TRBV6-1 and J is TRBJ2-3, with 8 bases aligning to TRBD2. CDR3 length: 12 residues. Germline CDR1 and CDR2: MNHNS and SASEGT. V lost 7 bases to trimming and J lost 4 bases; unmatched junction nucleotides: 1. This CDR3 is CASKAGADTQYF. CDR3 sequence (DNA): TGTGCCAGCAAAGCGGGAGCAGATACGCAGTATTTT.

This chain links TRBV4-1 with TRBJ2-2; D not certain. Per the germline V gene, CDR1 is MGHRA and CDR2 is YSYEKL. The CDR3 has 15 amino acids. V lost 2 bases and J 6 bases, leaving 13 bases between the germline ends. The CDR3: CASSQTPQVAGELFF. DNA for the CDR3: TGCGCCAGCAGCCAAACGCCCCAGGTTGCCGGGGAGCTGTTTTTT.

CDR3: CASSRLTGGHSYNEQFF. For the CDR3, the DNA is TGTGCCAGCAGCCGACTCACAGGGGGTCATTCCTACAATGAGCAGTTCTTC. This chain connects TRBV13 to TRBJ2-1; 8 nucleotides match TRBD1. After removal of 5 bases from V and 1 base from J, the junction contained 10 bases not matched to a gene. The CDR3 runs 17 residues. Germline assignment: CDR1 PRHDT and CDR2 FYEKMQ (reference sequence).

The V and J genes are TRBV30 and TRBJ1-3, with TRBD1 as a possible D gene (6 bases). Germline V gene lookup returns CDR1 GTSNPN and CDR2 SVGIG (reference sequence). This CDR3 spans 17 amino acids. V shed 0 bases and J shed 0 bases, with 15 bases lying between them. This CDR3 is CAWSVQGGTYSGNTIYF. In nucleotides, the CDR3 is TGTGCCTGGAGTGTACAGGGTGGGACCTACTCTGGAAACACCATATATTTT.

V gene TRBV6-5 combines with J gene TRBJ1-3; D not certain. The CDR3 is 13 amino acids. Germline assignment: CDR1 MNHEY and CDR2 SVGAGI. Trimming left V 6 bases short and J 2 bases short, with 8 bases between. DNA of the CDR3: TGTGCCAGCAGGCAGGTCCCTGGAAACACCATATATTTT. Translating it yields CASRQVPGNTIYF.

V and J are TRBV6-5 and TRBJ1-3, with no clear D. V lost 1 base, J lost 4 bases, and 14 bases lay in between. The V gene's germline CDR1 is MNHEY and CDR2 SVGAGI. The CDR3 totals 16 residues. DNA of the CDR3: TGTGCCAGCAGTTACTACGGCGGTATCGGAGGAAACACCATATATTTT. Translation: CASSYYGGIGGNTIYF.

The count of this clone is one. The CDR3 loop is CASSEVSGGAAYEQYF. The CDR3 coding sequence is TGTGCCAGCAGTGAAGTTAGCGGGGGGGCCGCCTACGAGCAGTACTTC. This rearrangement joins TRBV6-1 to TRBJ2-7; 11 bases line up with TRBD2. Trimming at V came to 1 base and at J to 2 bases, leaving 4 bases not matched to a gene. This CDR3 contains 16 residues. Germline V CDR1 and CDR2: MNHNS, SASEGT.

The chain has TRBV7-8 and TRBJ2-7; no firm D call. The CDR3 spans 13 residues. Trimming cost V 1 base and J 4 bases, with 8 bases left between them. The germline gives CDR1 SGHVS, CDR2 FQNEAQ. The CDR3 DNA sequence: TGTGCCAGCAGCTTAGGTACGCCTTACGAGCAGTACTTC. Translating gives CASSLGTPYEQYF.

The chain is built from TRBV10-3 and TRBJ2-1, with 14 bases matching TRBD2. After removal of 3 bases from V and 11 bases from J, the junction contained 3 bases not matched to a gene. This CDR3 has 14 amino acids. Germline V gene sequence: CDR1 ENHRY, CDR2 SYGVKD. CDR3 sequence: CAISERLAGGKQFF. The CDR3 region has the DNA TGTGCCATCAGTGAACGACTAGCGGGAGGGAAGCAGTTCTTC.

This chain links TRBV6-5 with TRBJ1-2, with 7 bases that match TRBD1. Germline V lookup: CDR1 MNHEY, CDR2 SVGAGI. This CDR3 spans 15 amino acids. With 1 base clipped from V and 8 bases from J, the junction kept 10 bases outside the gene matches. The CDR3 reads CASSYYLGTARGYTF. Written as DNA, the CDR3 is TGTGCCAGCAGTTACTATCTCGGGACAGCAAGGGGCTACACCTTC.

V gene TRBV28 combines with J gene TRBJ2-3; TRBD2 aligns across 11 bases. The germline V gene has CDR1 MDHEN and CDR2 SYDVKM. J was trimmed by 3 bases and V by 8 bases; bases with no gene match: 7. The CDR3 has 15 residues. The CDR3 protein is CASRQRLAGTDTQYF. The CDR3 DNA reads as TGTGCCAGCCGTCAACGACTAGCGGGGACAGATACGCAGTATTTT. Using reference TRBV28 and TRBJ2-3 for the parts outside the CDR3, the full variable domain is DVKVTQSSRYLVKRTGEKVFLECVQDMDHENMFWYRQDPGLGLRLIYFSYDVKMKEKGDIPEGYSVSREKKERFSLILESASTNQTSMYLCASRQRLAGTDTQYFGPGTRLTVL.

The chain links TRBV2 to TRBJ2-7; 10 bases map to TRBD2. The V segment lost 10 bases and the J segment 0 bases; nucleotides outside the gene matches: 6. This CDR3 region has 14 residues. Germline values: CDR1 SNHLY, CDR2 FYNNEI. Here the CDR3 reads CATQTSGLSYEQYF. For the CDR3, the DNA is TGTGCCACCCAGACTAGCGGGCTCTCCTACGAGCAGTACTTC.

The chain couples TRBV30 to TRBJ1-2; D perhaps matches TRBD1 (5 bases). With 0 bases removed from V and 8 bases from J, the gap between germline ends came to 19 bases. Germline CDR1 is GTSNPN and CDR2 is SVGIG (reference sequence). CDR3 size: 15 residues. CDR3 nucleotides: TGTGCCTGGAGTGTACGAGGGCCAGGGAGTGGGGGCTACACCTTC. Translated, it gives CAWSVRGPGSGGYTF.

The chain links TRBV5-4 to TRBJ2-2; 9 bases fit TRBD2. The V gene end was trimmed by 0 bases and the J gene end by 2 bases; junction bases not matched to a gene: 5. The CDR3 has 17 amino acids. CDR1 is SGHNT and CDR2 is YYREEE in the germline V gene (reference sequence). CDR3 residues: CASSLAPGLANTGELFF. In nucleotides, the CDR3 is TGTGCCAGCAGCTTGGCCCCGGGACTAGCAAACACCGGGGAGCTGTTTTTT.

The CDR3 sequence: CASSPQSGQSYGYTF. The CDR3 DNA reads as TGTGCCAGCTCACCACAGAGCGGACAAAGCTATGGCTACACCTTC. This sequence joins TRBV18 and TRBJ1-2; D is perhaps TRBD1 (5 bases). Germline V CDR1 and CDR2: KGHSH, LQKENI. With 1 base removed from V and 4 bases from J, the gap between germline ends came to 13 bases. The CDR3 spans 15 residues. The full variable domain, its missing parts supplied by reference TRBV18 and TRBJ1-2, is NAGVMQNPRHLVRRRGQEARLRCSPMKGHSHVYWYRQLPEEGLKFMVYLQKENIIDESGMPKERFSAEFPKEGPSILRIQQVVRGDSAAYFCASSPQSGQSYGYTFGSGTRLTVV.

The chain has TRBV7-2 and TRBJ2-2; TRBD2 agrees at 8 bases. The germline gives CDR1 SGHTA, CDR2 FQGNSA. This CDR3 is built from 14 residues. J gave up 6 bases and V 1 base, and 1 base lay outside the gene matches. CDR3 nucleotide sequence: TGTGCCAGCAGCTTAGTAGCGGGGTCCGGGGAGCTGTTTTTT. Its protein is CASSLVAGSGELFF.

The chain recombines TRBV6-5 with TRBJ1-1; possible D gene TRBD1, 6 bases. The germline V and J ends were trimmed by 0 bases and 3 bases, with 11 bases remaining between them. The CDR3 sequence is 15 residues long. CDR1 and CDR2 (germline): MNHEY, SVGAGI. CDR3 in amino acids: CASSYSGGTDTEAFF. CDR3 sequence (DNA): TGTGCCAGCAGTTACTCAGGGGGGACGGACACTGAAGCTTTCTTT.